This T cell receptor beta chain was identified during a study of T-cell reconstitution after alpha-beta-depleted transplantation in children. Unique molecular identifiers were incorporated into the prepared TCRbeta library. Each CDR3 protein gets one entry after TCRdb re-called the PCR reads with MiXCR. The sample includes hundreds of thousands of distinct CDR3 sequences, around 17% of them seen just once. This CDR3 is built from 12 residues. CDR1 and CDR2 from the germline V gene are MNHNY and SVGAGI (reference sequence). V was cut by 7 bases and J by 9 bases, with 13 bases left in between. Many counts were recorded for this clonotype.

Here the sequenced sample was PBMCs from the stem cell graft donor, taken from the stem cell graft. The chain couples TRBV6-6 to TRBJ2-1; perhaps TRBD1 as D (6 bases). The TCR was taken from a human donor who donated a stem cell graft to a child with acute myeloid leukemia. The CDR3: CASIQGNSEQFF. CDR3 coding DNA: TGTGCCAGCATTCAGGGGAACAGTGAGCAGTTCTTC.